Listed below are T cell receptor beta chains from one sample, sequenced in a study of blood T cell repertoires in COVID-19. The repertoire was sequenced with immunoSEQ multiplex PCR; TCRdb's copy has only in-frame clones and lacks some. The table shows about 240,000 clones, with under 90% occurring only once. Material: PBMCs or T cells enriched from blood (not recorded which). Receptors were obtained from a woman aged 40 to 50 who had been exposed to COVID-19. The CDR3 runs from the conserved cysteine through the conserved F or W. D genes are given only for firm matches. Where a row states a size, it is once, few, many or the class of an expanded clone; other rows omit it.

j_call cdr3_length clone_size d_call v_call cdr3_aa cdr3_nt
TRBJ2-7 14 NA TRBD1 TRBV16 CASSQRGTAYEQYF TGTGCCAGCAGCCAAAGAGGGACAGCTTACGAGCAGTACTTC
TRBJ2-5 17 NA TRBD2 TRBV19 CASSIGLAGGWGETQYF TGTGCCAGTAGTATAGGGCTAGCGGGGGGCTGGGGGGAGACCCAGTACTTC
TRBJ1-1 15 NA TRBD1 TRBV9 CASSAWDRPDTEAFF TGTGCCAGCAGCGCCTGGGACAGGCCTGACACTGAAGCTTTCTTT
TRBJ1-6 14 NA NA TRBV14 CASSDGRGYSPLHF TGTGCCAGCAGCGACGGGAGGGGGTATTCACCCCTCCACTTT
TRBJ1-5 16 NA NA TRBV5-8 CASSPRTEYSNQPQHF TGTGCCAGCAGCCCACGGACAGAGTATAGCAATCAGCCCCAGCATTTT
TRBJ2-5 17 few NA TRBV5-1 CASKNGQYYPGEETQYF TGCGCCAGCAAAAACGGACAGTACTACCCTGGGGAAGAGACCCAGTACTTC
TRBJ2-2 14 NA NA TRBV6-1 CASSELQAAGELFF TGTGCCAGCAGTGAACTGCAGGCCGCCGGGGAGCTGTTTTTT
TRBJ2-3 17 NA TRBD2 TRBV7-2 CASSLRTSGGLEDTQYF TGTGCCAGCAGCTTAAGGACTAGCGGGGGGCTGGAAGATACGCAGTATTTT
TRBJ1-1 16 NA NA TRBV21-1 CASTPRDRVGVTEAFF TGTGCCAGCACCCCCCGGGACAGGGTTGGGGTCACTGAAGCTTTCTTT
TRBJ1-5 14 NA TRBD1 TRBV30 CAWTGTGLNQPQHF TGTGCCTGGACCGGGACAGGCCTGAATCAGCCCCAGCATTTT
TRBJ2-7 14 NA NA TRBV19 CASSNPGDSYEQYF TGTGCCAGCAGTAACCCGGGGGACTCCTACGAGCAGTACTTC
TRBJ1-6 14 NA NA TRBV9 CASSGLLTNSPLHF TGTGCCAGCAGCGGACTCCTGACGAATTCACCCCTCCACTTT
TRBJ1-2 13 NA NA TRBV12-3/TRBV12-4 CASSPLPGRSYTF TGTGCCAGCAGTCCCCTCCCAGGGCGAAGCTACACCTTC
TRBJ2-7 12 NA NA TRBV7-9 CASSSRAGEQYF TGTGCCAGCAGCTCGCGTGCGGGGGAGCAGTACTTC
TRBJ1-1 18 NA TRBD1 TRBV23-1 CASILYGQGWSMNTEAFF TGCGCCAGCATCCTTTATGGACAGGGATGGAGCATGAACACTGAAGCTTTCTTT
TRBJ2-3 16 few NA TRBV20-1 CSASPGASGGLDTQYF TGCAGTGCTAGTCCCGGGGCGTCAGGGGGGCTTGATACGCAGTATTTT
TRBJ1-1 13 NA NA TRBV5-1 CASSLNGDTEAFF TGCGCCAGCAGCTTAAACGGTGACACTGAAGCTTTCTTT
TRBJ1-2 15 NA TRBD1 TRBV5-1 CASSLAPTGGYGYTF TGCGCCAGCAGCTTGGCCCCGACAGGGGGCTATGGCTACACCTTC
TRBJ2-1 16 NA NA TRBV14 CASSPPLVAEHNEQFF TGTGCCAGCAGCCCCCCGTTGGTAGCGGAACACAATGAGCAGTTCTTC
TRBJ1-1 14 NA NA TRBV7-8 CASSPSGGSTEAFF TGTGCCAGCAGCCCGTCGGGGGGTTCGACTGAAGCTTTCTTT
TRBJ2-3 17 NA TRBD2 TRBV11-2 CASSLDWGGRHTDTQYF TGTGCCAGCAGCTTAGATTGGGGGGGACGACATACAGATACGCAGTATTTT
TRBJ2-7 15 NA NA TRBV2 CASKLEPQSSYEQYF TGTGCCAGCAAGCTAGAGCCGCAAAGCTCCTACGAGCAGTACTTC
TRBJ1-6 15 NA NA TRBV9 CASSARGGYNSPLHF TGTGCCAGCAGCGCCCGCGGGGGTTATAATTCACCCCTCCACTTT
TRBJ2-1 13 few TRBD2 TRBV5-1 CASRFSGANEQFF TGCGCCAGCAGATTTAGCGGGGCCAATGAGCAGTTCTTC
TRBJ2-2 14 NA NA TRBV6-1 CASSEAGESGELFF TGTGCCAGCAGTGAAGCAGGGGAATCCGGGGAGCTGTTTTTT
TRBJ2-6 19 NA NA TRBV3-1/TRBV3-2 CASSQDLGISPSGANVLTF TGTGCCAGCAGCCAAGATCTGGGCATAAGTCCCTCTGGGGCCAACGTCCTGACTTTC
TRBJ1-1 14 NA NA TRBV5-6 CASSLAQNDAEAFF TGTGCCAGCAGCTTGGCTCAGAACGATGCTGAAGCTTTCTTT
TRBJ1-2 13 NA TRBD1 TRBV7-9 CASSEQGDYGYTF TGTGCCAGCAGCGAACAGGGGGACTATGGCTACACCTTC
TRBJ1-5 16 NA NA TRBV7-2 CASSLYPEGSNQPQHF TGTGCCAGCAGCTTATATCCGGAGGGGAGCAATCAGCCCCAGCATTTT
TRBJ1-2 13 NA NA TRBV3-1/TRBV3-2 CASSQQGTYGYTF TGTGCCAGCAGCCAACAGGGGACCTATGGCTACACCTTC
TRBJ2-3 14 NA TRBD2 TRBV3-1/TRBV3-2 CASSFSGVQYTQYF TGTGCCAGCAGTTTTAGCGGGGTACAATATACGCAGTATTTT
TRBJ1-4 16 NA TRBD1 TRBV5-1 CASSLGQATTNEKLFF TGCGCCAGCAGCCTGGGACAGGCAACAACTAATGAAAAACTGTTTTTT
TRBJ2-7 13 once TRBD2 TRBV7-3 CASSPRGGSEQYF TGTGCCAGCAGCCCCCGCGGGGGGTCCGAGCAGTACTTC
TRBJ1-1 16 NA TRBD1 TRBV10-1 CASSENSDRVRAEAFF TGCGCCAGCAGTGAGAACTCGGACAGGGTGAGGGCTGAAGCTTTCTTT
TRBJ1-3 15 NA TRBD1 TRBV5-4 CASSDTGTAGNTIYF TGTGCCAGCAGCGACACCGGGACAGCCGGAAACACCATATATTTT